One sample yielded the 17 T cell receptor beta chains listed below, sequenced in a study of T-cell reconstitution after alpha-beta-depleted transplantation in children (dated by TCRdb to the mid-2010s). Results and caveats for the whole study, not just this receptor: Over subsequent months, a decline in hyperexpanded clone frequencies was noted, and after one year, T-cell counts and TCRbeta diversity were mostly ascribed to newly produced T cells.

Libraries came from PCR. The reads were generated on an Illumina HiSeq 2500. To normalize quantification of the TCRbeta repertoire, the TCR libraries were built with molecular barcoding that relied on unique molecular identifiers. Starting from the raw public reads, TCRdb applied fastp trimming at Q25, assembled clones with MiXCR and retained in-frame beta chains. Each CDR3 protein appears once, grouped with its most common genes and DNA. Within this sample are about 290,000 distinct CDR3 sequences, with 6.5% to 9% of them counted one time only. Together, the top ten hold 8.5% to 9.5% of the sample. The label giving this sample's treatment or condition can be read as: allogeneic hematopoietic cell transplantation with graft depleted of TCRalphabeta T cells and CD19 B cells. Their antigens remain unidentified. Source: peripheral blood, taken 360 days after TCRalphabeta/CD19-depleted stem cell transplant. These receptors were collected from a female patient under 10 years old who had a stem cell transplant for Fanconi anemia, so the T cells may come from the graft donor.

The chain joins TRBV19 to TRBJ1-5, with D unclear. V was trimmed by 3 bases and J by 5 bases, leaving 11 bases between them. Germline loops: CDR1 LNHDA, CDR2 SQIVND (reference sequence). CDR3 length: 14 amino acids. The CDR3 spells CASSILTGDQPQHF. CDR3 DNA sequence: TGTGCCAGTAGTATTTTAACGGGCGATCAGCCCCAGCATTTT.

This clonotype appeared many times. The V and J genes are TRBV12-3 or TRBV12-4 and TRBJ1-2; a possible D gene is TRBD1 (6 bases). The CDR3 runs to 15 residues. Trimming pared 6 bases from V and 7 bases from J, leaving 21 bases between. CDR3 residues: CASRLGVTGLGGYTF. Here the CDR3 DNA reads TGTGCCAGCAGGCTTGGGGTGACAGGTCTTGGTGGCTACACCTTC.

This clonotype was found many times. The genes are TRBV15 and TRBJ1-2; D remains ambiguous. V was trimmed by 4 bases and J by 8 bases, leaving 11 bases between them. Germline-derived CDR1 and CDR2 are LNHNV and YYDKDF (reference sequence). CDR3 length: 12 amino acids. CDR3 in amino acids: CATSTIRGGYTF. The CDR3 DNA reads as TGTGCCACCAGCACTATACGAGGCGGCTACACCTTC.

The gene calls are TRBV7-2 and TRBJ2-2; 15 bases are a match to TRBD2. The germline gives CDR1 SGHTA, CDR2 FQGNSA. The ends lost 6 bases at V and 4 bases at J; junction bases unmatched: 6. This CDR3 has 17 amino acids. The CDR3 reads CASSWTSGGVGTGELFF. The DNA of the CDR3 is TGTGCCAGCAGTTGGACTAGCGGGGGGGTAGGCACCGGGGAGCTGTTTTTT.

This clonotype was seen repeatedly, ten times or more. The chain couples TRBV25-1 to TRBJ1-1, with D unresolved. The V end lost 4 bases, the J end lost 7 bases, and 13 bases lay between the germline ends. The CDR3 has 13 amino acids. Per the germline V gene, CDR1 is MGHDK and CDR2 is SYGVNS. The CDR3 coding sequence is TGTGCCAGCAGTGGAACGACTAGTTATGAAGCTTTCTTT. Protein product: CASSGTTSYEAFF.

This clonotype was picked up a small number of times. CDR3 loop: CASRPRTGPSGTNEKLFF. The CDR3 region has the DNA TGTGCCAGCAGACCCAGGACGGGTCCGTCGGGGACTAATGAAAAACTGTTTTTT. The V call is TRBV2, the J call TRBJ1-4; D is ambiguous. V lost 6 bases and J 2 bases, leaving 22 bases between the germline ends. The CDR3 length is 18 residues. The germline V gene encodes CDR1 SNHLY and CDR2 FYNNEI. Full variable domain (remainder filled in from reference TRBV2 and TRBJ1-4): EPEVTQTPSHQVTQMGQEVILRCVPISNHLYFYWYRQILGQKVEFLVSFYNNEISEKSEIFDDQFSVERPDGSNFTLKIRSTKLEDSAMYFCASRPRTGPSGTNEKLFFGSGTQLSVL.

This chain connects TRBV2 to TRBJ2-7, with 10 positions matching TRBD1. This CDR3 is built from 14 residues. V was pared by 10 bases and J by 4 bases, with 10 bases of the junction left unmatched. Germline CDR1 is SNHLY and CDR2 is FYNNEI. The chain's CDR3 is CATMRDRGRYEQYF. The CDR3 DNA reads TGTGCCACCATGCGGGACAGGGGCCGGTACGAGCAGTACTTC.

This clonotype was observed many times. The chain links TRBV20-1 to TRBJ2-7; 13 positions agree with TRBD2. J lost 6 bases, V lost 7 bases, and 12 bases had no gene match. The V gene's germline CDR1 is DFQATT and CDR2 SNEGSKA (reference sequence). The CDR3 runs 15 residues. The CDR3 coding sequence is TGCAGTGTACTAGCGGGAGGGCCGGTCCATCGCGAGCAGTACTTC. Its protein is CSVLAGGPVHREQYF.

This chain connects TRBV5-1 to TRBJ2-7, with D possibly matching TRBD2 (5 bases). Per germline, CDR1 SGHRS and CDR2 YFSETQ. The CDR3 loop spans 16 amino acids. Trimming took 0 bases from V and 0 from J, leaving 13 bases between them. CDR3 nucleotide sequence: TGCGCCAGCAGCTTGGCACGACTACCCTCCTCCTACGAGCAGTACTTC. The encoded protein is CASSLARLPSSYEQYF.

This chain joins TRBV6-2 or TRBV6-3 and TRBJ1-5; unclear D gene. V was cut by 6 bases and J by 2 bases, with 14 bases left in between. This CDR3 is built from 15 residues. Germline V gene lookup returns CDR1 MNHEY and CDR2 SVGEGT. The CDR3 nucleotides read TGTGCCAGCAGATTTTCGGGATACGGCAATCAGCCCCAGCATTTT. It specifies CASRFSGYGNQPQHF.

The CDR3 region is CATSDPKPAHTDTQYF. In DNA form, the CDR3 reads TGTGCCACCAGTGACCCGAAGCCGGCCCACACAGATACGCAGTATTTT. The chain couples TRBV24-1 to TRBJ2-3, with D unclear. V lost 4 bases and J lost 2, with 15 bases in between. This CDR3 region has 16 residues. CDR1 is KGHDR and CDR2 is SFDVKD in the germline V gene.

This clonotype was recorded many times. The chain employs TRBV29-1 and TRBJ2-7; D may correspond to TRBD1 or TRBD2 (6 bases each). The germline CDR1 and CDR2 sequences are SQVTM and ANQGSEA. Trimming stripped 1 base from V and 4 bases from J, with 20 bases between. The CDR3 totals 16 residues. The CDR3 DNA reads TGCAGCGTTGAAGGCGGGGTCGGGCAGGGGAGTTACGAGCAGTACTTC. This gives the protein CSVEGGVGQGSYEQYF.

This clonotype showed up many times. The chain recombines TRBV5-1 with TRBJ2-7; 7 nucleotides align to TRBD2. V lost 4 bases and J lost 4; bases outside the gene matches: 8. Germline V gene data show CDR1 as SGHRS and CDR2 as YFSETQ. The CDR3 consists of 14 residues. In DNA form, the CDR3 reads TGCGCCAGCAGCCCCATGGGAGGGTCGTACGAGCAGTACTTC. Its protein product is CASSPMGGSYEQYF.

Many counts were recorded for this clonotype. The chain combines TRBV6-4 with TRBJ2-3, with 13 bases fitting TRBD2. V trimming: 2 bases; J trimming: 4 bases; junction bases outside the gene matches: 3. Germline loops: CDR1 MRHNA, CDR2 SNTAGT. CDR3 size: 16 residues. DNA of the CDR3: TGTGCCAGCAGTGACGGGACTAGCGGGGCCCCAGATACGCAGTATTTT. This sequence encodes CASSDGTSGAPDTQYF.

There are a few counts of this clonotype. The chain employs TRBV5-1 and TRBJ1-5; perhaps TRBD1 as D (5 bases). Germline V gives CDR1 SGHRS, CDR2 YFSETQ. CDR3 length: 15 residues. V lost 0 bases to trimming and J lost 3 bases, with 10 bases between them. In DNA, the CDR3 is TGCGCCAGCAGCTTGGTTCGACAGCACAATCAGCCCCAGCATTTT. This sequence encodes CASSLVRQHNQPQHF.

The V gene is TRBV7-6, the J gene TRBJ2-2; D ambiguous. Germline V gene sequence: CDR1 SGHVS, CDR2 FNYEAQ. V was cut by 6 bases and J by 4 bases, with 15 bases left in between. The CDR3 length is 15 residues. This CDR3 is CASRAERGFTGELFF. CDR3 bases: TGTGCCAGCAGGGCAGAGCGAGGTTTCACCGGGGAGCTGTTTTTT.

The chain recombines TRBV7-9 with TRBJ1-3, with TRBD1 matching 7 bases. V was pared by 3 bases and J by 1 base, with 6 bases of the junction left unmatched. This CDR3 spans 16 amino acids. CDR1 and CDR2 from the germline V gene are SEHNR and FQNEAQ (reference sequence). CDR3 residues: CASSFPGRGSGNTIYF. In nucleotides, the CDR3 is TGTGCCAGCAGCTTCCCGGGCAGGGGGTCTGGAAACACCATATATTTT.